This T cell receptor beta chain was captured by sequencing in a study of identical twins. General observations from the study: Models predicted less out-of-frame TCR alpha sharing in monozygotic twins than was found.

V was pared by 5 bases and J by 2 bases, with 7 bases of the junction left unmatched. The CDR3 loop spans 14 amino acids. In germline, CDR1 is SQVTM, CDR2 ANQGSEA. Concerning this clonotype: No antigen is known for it.

TCRdb re-analysed the 5' RACE reads in MiXCR, keeping a single row per CDR3 protein. This repertoire shows 400,000 to 650,000 distinct CDR3 sequences, around 20% found once; its top ten account for 0.91%. The donor group consisted entirely of healthy Caucasians. These data were also reused for a study on T cells expressing NK-cell markers.

V gene TRBV29-1 combines with J gene TRBJ2-7; 9 bases are a match to TRBD1. The TCR was taken from a woman younger than 35 in good health. The source material was CD4+ T cells sorted from blood. DNA for the CDR3: TGCAGCGTTTATACCGGGACAGGGCCCTACGAGCAGTACTTC. It translates to CSVYTGTGPYEQYF.